A selection of T cell receptor beta chains follows, all from one sample in a study of T-cell reconstitution after alpha-beta-depleted transplantation in children. Using its own MiXCR run on the PCR reads, TCRdb lists one record per CDR3 protein. The sample yields approximately 510,000 distinct CDR3 sequences, about a sixth seen once. Source: PBMCs from the stem cell graft donor, taken from the stem cell graft. The receptors originated from a human donor who donated a stem cell graft to a child with acute lymphoblastic leukemia. Both conserved end residues are part of each CDR3. Fields, in order: D gene, J gene, clone size, V gene, CDR3 protein, CDR3 DNA. The D gene is left open where the match is weak. Size is stated for part of the rows, as once, few or many counts, or as a class when the clone is expanded.

D: TRBD2
J: TRBJ2-3
size: -
V: TRBV20-1
CDR3: CSASRGTSGRAWDTQYF
DNA: TGCAGTGCTAGCCGTGGGACTAGCGGGAGGGCCTGGGATACGCAGTATTTT

D: TRBD1
J: TRBJ1-1
size: -
V: TRBV6-1
CDR3: CAIALGQGYTEAFF
DNA: TGTGCCATTGCTCTGGGACAGGGTTACACTGAAGCTTTCTTT

D: -
J: TRBJ2-7
size: -
V: TRBV27
CDR3: CASSPLIRRVYEQYF
DNA: TGTGCCAGCAGTCCCCTCATAAGGAGGGTCTACGAGCAGTACTTC

D: TRBD1
J: TRBJ2-1
size: -
V: TRBV7-6
CDR3: CASSSRQGRDEQFF
DNA: TGTGCCAGCAGCTCAAGACAGGGTCGGGATGAGCAGTTCTTC

D: TRBD2
J: TRBJ2-1
size: -
V: TRBV4-2
CDR3: CASSQDLGLASDEQFF
DNA: TGTGCCAGCAGCCAAGATTTGGGACTAGCGAGTGATGAGCAGTTCTTC

D: -
J: TRBJ1-2
size: -
V: TRBV27
CDR3: CASSFQTEHGYTF
DNA: TGTGCCAGCAGTTTCCAGACGGAGCATGGCTACACCTTC

D: -
J: TRBJ2-1
size: -
V: TRBV5-1
CDR3: CASSVSGYRGGDNEQFF
DNA: TGCGCCAGCAGCGTTTCGGGGTATCGGGGAGGCGACAATGAGCAGTTCTTC

D: -
J: TRBJ2-1
size: -
V: TRBV12-3/TRBV12-4
CDR3: CASTPLPGEQFF
DNA: TGTGCCAGCACCCCACTGCCCGGTGAGCAGTTCTTC

D: -
J: TRBJ2-7
size: -
V: TRBV19
CDR3: CASSIPGRSYEQYF
DNA: TGTGCCAGTAGTATACCAGGGCGATCCTACGAGCAGTACTTC

D: -
J: TRBJ2-7
size: -
V: TRBV20-1
CDR3: CSAIRDMGSEQYF
DNA: TGCAGTGCTATTAGGGATATGGGCTCCGAGCAGTACTTC

D: -
J: TRBJ2-1
size: -
V: TRBV7-8
CDR3: CASSLDLGGRNNEQFF
DNA: TGTGCCAGCAGCTTAGATTTGGGGGGACGCAACAATGAGCAGTTCTTC

D: TRBD2
J: TRBJ2-1
size: many
V: TRBV5-5
CDR3: CASSSRLAGDEQFF
DNA: TGTGCCAGCAGCTCAAGACTAGCGGGCGATGAGCAGTTCTTC

D: -
J: TRBJ1-1
size: -
V: TRBV5-1
CDR3: CASSLNEQQGNTEAFF
DNA: TGCGCCAGCAGCTTGAACGAGCAACAGGGGAACACTGAAGCTTTCTTT

D: -
J: TRBJ2-7
size: -
V: TRBV2
CDR3: CASSEALHSLRSGEQYF
DNA: TGTGCCAGCAGTGAAGCGCTTCATTCCCTAAGAAGCGGCGAGCAGTACTTC

D: TRBD2
J: TRBJ2-1
size: -
V: TRBV4-1
CDR3: CASGKLLADSYNEQFF
DNA: TGCGCCAGCGGTAAACTCCTAGCGGACTCCTACAATGAGCAGTTCTTC

D: -
J: TRBJ1-5
size: -
V: TRBV9
CDR3: CASSGYDGNQPQHF
DNA: TGTGCCAGCAGCGGGTATGACGGCAATCAGCCCCAGCATTTT

D: TRBD2
J: TRBJ2-5
size: once
V: TRBV6-1
CDR3: CASRPGLAGYDAQYF
DNA: TGTGCCAGCAGGCCGGGACTAGCGGGATACGACGCCCAGTACTTC